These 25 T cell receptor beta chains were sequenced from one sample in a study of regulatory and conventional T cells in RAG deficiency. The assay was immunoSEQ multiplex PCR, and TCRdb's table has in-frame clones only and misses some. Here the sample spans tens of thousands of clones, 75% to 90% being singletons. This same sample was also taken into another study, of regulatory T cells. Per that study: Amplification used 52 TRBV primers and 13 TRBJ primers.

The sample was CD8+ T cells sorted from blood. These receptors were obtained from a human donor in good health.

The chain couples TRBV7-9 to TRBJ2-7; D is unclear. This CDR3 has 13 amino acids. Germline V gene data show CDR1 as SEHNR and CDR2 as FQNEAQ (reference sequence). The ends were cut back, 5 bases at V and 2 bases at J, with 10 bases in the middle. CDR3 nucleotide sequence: TGTGCCAGCAGCCCGACTGGAACCTACGAGCAGTACTTC. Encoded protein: CASSPTGTYEQYF.

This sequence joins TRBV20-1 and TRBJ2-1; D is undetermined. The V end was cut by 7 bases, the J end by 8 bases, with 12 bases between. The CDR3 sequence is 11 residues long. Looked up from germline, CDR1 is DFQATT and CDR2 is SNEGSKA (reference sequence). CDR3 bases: TGCAGTGTAGCCCCTGGATATGAGCAGTTCTTC. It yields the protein CSVAPGYEQFF.

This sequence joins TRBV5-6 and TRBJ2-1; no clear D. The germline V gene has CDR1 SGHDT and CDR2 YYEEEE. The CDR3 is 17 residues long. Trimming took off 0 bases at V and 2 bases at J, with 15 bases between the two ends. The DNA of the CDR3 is TGTGCCAGCAGCTTGGTATGGGGTGGGTATCCCTACAATGAGCAGTTCTTC. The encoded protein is CASSLVWGGYPYNEQFF.

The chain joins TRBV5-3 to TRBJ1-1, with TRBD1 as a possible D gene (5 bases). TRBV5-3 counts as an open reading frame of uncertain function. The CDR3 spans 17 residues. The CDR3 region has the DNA TGTGCTCCTCACTGGCTCGGGGCGAGAAGGGGGAACACTGAAGCTTTCTTT. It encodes CAPHWLGARRGNTEAFF.

Written as DNA, the CDR3 is TGTGCCAGCAGCTCAGAGGGGAGGGATAATGAAAAACTGTTTTTT. Its protein is CASSSEGRDNEKLFF. The chain links TRBV11-2 to TRBJ1-4, with TRBD1 as a possible D gene (5 bases). The V gene lost 4 bases and the J gene lost 4 bases, with 13 bases spanning the gap. Germline V gene lookup returns CDR1 SGHAT and CDR2 FQNNGV. This CDR3 contains 15 residues.

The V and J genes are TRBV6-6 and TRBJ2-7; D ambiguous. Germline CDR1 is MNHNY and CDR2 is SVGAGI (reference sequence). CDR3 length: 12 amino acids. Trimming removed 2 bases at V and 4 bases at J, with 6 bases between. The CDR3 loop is CASSYSPYEQYF. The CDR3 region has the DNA TGTGCCAGCAGTTACAGCCCTTACGAGCAGTACTTC.

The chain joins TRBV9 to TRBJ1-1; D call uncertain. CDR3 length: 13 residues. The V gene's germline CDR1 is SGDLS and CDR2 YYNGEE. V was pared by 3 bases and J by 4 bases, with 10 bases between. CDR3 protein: CASSGARSTEAFF. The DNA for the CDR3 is TGTGCCAGCAGCGGGGCAAGGTCCACTGAAGCTTTCTTT. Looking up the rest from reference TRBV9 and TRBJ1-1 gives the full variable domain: DSGVTQTPKHLITATGQRVTLRCSPRSGDLSVYWYQQSLDQGLQFLIQYYNGEERAKGNILERFSAQQFPDLHSELNLSSLELGDSALYFCASSGARSTEAFFGQGTRLTVV.

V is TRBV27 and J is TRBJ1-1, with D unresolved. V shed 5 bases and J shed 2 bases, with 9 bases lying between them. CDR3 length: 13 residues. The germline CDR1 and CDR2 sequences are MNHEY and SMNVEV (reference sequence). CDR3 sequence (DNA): TGTGCCAGCAGTCCCGACGGAAACACTGAAGCTTTCTTT. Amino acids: CASSPDGNTEAFF.

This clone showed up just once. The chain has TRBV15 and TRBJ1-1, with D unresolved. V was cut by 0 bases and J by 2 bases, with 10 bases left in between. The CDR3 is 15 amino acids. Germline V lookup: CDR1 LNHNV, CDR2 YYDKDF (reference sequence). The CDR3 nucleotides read TGTGCCACCAGCAGAGATTTCGCGTATAACACTGAAGCTTTCTTT. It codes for CATSRDFAYNTEAFF.

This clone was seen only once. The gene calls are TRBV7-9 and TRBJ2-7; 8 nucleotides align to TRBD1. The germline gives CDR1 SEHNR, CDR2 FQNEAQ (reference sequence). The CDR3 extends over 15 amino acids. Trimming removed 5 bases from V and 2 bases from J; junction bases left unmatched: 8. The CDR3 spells CASSQGQGEAYEQYF. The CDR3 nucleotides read TGTGCCAGCAGCCAAGGACAGGGTGAGGCCTACGAGCAGTACTTC. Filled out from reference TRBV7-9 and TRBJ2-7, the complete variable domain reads DTGVSQNPRHKITKRGQNVTFRCDPISEHNRLYWYRQTLGQGPEFLTYFQNEAQLEKSRLLSDRFSAERPKGSFSTLEIQRTEQGDSAMYLCASSQGQGEAYEQYFGPGTRLTVT.

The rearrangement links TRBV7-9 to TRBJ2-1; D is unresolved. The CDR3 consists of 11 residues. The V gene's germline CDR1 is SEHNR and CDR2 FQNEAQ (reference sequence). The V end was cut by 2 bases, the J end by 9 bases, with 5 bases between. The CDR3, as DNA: TGTGCCAGCAGCTTAACAAGTGAGCAGTTCTTC. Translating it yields CASSLTSEQFF. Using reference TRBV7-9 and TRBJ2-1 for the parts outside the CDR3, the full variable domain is DTGVSQNPRHKITKRGQNVTFRCDPISEHNRLYWYRQTLGQGPEFLTYFQNEAQLEKSRLLSDRFSAERPKGSFSTLEIQRTEQGDSAMYLCASSLTSEQFFGPGTRLTVL.

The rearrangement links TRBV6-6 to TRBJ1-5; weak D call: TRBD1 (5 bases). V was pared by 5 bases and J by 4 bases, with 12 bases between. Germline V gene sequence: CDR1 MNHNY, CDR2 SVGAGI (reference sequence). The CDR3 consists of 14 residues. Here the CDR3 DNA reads TGTGCCAGCAGTGGAAGGGGAGGTAATCAGCCCCAGCATTTT. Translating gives CASSGRGGNQPQHF.

The chain's CDR3 is CASRDPGKDTEAFF. CDR3 nucleotide sequence: TGTGCCAGCAGGGACCCGGGAAAGGACACTGAAGCTTTCTTT. The V call is TRBV28, the J call TRBJ1-1; D is ambiguous. Trimming left V 6 bases short and J 3 bases short, with 14 bases between. Germline CDR1 MDHEN, CDR2 SYDVKM. This CDR3 is 14 amino acids long.

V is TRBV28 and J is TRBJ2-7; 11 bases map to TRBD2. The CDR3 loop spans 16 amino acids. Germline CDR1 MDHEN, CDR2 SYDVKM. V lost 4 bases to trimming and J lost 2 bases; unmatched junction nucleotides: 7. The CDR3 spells CASSSPVLAGAYEQYF. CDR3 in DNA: TGTGCCAGCAGTTCCCCGGTACTAGCGGGAGCCTACGAGCAGTACTTC. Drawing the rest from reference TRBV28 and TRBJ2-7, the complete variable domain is DVKVTQSSRYLVKRTGEKVFLECVQDMDHENMFWYRQDPGLGLRLIYFSYDVKMKEKGDIPEGYSVSREKKERFSLILESASTNQTSMYLCASSSPVLAGAYEQYFGPGTRLTVT.

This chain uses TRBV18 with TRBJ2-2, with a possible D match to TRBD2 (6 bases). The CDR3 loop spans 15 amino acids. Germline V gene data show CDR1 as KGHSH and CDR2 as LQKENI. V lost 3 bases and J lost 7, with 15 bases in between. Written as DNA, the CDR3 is TGTGCCAGCTCACCTCCGGGACTCCCGAGCGGGGAGCTGTTTTTT. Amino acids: CASSPPGLPSGELFF.

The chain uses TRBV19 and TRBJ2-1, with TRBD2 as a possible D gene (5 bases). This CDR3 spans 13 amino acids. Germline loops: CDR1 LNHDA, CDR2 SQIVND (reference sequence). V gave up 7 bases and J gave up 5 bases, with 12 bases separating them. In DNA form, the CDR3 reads TGTGCCAGTAATCCACTAGGGAACAATGAGCAGTTCTTC. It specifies CASNPLGNNEQFF.

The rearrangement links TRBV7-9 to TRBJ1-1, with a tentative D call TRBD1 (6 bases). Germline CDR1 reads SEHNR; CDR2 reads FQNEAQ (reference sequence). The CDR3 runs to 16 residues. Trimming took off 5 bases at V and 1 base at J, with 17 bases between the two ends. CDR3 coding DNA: TGTGCCAGCAGCATACTACGAACGACAGGGAACACTGAAGCTTTCTTT. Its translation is CASSILRTTGNTEAFF.

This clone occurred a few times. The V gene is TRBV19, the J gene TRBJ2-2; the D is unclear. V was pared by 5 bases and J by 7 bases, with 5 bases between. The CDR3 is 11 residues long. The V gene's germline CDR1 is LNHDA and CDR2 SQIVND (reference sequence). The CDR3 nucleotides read TGTGCCAGTAGTCTCAGCGGGGAGCTGTTTTTT. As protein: CASSLSGELFF.

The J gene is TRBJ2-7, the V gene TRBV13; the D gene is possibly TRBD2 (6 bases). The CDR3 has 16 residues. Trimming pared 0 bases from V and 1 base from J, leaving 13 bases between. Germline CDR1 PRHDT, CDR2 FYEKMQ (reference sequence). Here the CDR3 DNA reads TGTGCCAGCAGCTTAGGCCCCCTGACTAGTTCCTACGAGCAGTACTTC. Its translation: CASSLGPLTSSYEQYF.

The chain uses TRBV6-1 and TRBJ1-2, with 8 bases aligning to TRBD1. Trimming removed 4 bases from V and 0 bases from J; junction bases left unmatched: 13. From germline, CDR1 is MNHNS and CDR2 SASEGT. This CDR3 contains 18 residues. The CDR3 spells CASSAKSDRDAANYGYTF. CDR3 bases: TGTGCCAGCAGTGCGAAATCGGACAGGGATGCGGCTAACTATGGCTACACCTTC.

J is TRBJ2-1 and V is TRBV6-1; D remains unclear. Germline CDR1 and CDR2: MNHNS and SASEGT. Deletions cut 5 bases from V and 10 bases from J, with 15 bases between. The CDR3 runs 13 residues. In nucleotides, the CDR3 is TGTGCCAGCAGTCCCCAAACACAGTCGGAGCAGTTCTTC. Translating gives CASSPQTQSEQFF.

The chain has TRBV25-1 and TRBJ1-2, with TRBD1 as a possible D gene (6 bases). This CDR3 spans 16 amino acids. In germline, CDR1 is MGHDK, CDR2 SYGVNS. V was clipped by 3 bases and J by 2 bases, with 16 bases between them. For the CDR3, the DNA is TGTGCCAGCAGTGACGGAGGACAGAACCTGAACTATGGCTACACCTTC. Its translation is CASSDGGQNLNYGYTF.

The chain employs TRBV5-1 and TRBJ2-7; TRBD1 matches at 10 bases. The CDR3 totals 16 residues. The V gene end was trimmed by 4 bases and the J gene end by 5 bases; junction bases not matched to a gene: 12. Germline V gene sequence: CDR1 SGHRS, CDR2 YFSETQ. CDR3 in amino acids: CASSQGTGEVRNEQYF. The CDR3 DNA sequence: TGCGCCAGCAGCCAAGGGACAGGGGAAGTTCGAAACGAGCAGTACTTC.

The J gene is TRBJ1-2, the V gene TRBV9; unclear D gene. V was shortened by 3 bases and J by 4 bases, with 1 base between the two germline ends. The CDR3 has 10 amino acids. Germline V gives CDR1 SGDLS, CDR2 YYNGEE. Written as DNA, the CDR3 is TGTGCCAGCAGCGGCTATGGCTACACCTTC. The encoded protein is CASSGYGYTF.

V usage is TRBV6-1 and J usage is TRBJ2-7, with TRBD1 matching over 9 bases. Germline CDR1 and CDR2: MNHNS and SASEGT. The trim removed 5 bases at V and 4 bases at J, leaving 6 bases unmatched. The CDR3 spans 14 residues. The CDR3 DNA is TGTGCCAGCAGTTCGGGACAGGGAGTATACGAGCAGTACTTC. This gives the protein CASSSGQGVYEQYF.